What follows describes a single TCR beta chain. Its antigen is currently unknown. Here immunoSEQ multiplex PCR was the method, and the copy in TCRdb shows in-frame clones only, minus some. The top ten clones hold roughly 16% of a sample with around 39,000 clones, over 65% of them seen once. CDR3 length: 15 residues. With 1 base clipped from V and 1 base from J, the junction kept 2 bases outside the gene matches. Germline V lookup: CDR1 SGHKS, CDR2 YYEKEE (reference sequence). The data were obtained in a study of PD-1 blockade in classical Hodgkin lymphoma. General observations from the study: Researchers reported that CD4+ TCR diversity, though not CD8+, rose significantly by C4D1. Relapsed/refractory patients reportedly had lower baseline diversity than newly diagnosed patients. Causes of the repertoire differences remain undefined, possibly disease activity or prior therapy.

All patients experienced relapse after autologous stem cell transplantation, and brentuximab vedotin exposure was variable. The rearrangement links TRBV5-5 to TRBJ1-2, with TRBD1 matching over 9 bases. The clonotype was recovered from a human donor with classical Hodgkin lymphoma. The sequencing used peripheral blood mononuclear cells (PBMCs), collected before the second cycle of nivolumab. DNA of the CDR3: TGTGCCAGCAGCTTGTGGACAGGGGTTAACTATGGCTACACCTTC. Its protein is CASSLWTGVNYGYTF. The variable domain in full, with the rest retrieved from reference TRBV5-5 and TRBJ1-2, is DAGVTQSPTHLIKTRGQQVTLRCSPISGHKSVSWYQQVLGQGPQFIFQYYEKEERGRGNFPDRFSARQFPNYSSELNVNALLLGDSALYLCASSLWTGVNYGYTFGSGTRLTVV.